This T cell receptor beta chain was retrieved from a study of cytomegalovirus exposure and HLA in healthy donors. The PCR ran on 60 Vbeta and 13 Jbeta primers. Clones were read by immunoSEQ multiplex PCR, and TCRdb kept only the in-frame ones, dropping some. The sample has around 130,000 clones, 85% seen once; the top ten hold approximately 6.7%. The CDR3 totals 12 residues. Trimming pared 9 bases from V and 7 bases from J, leaving 16 bases between. Germline CDR1 and CDR2: SGHRS and YFSETQ. A note on this clone: Its antigen remains unidentified.

Whole-study results and caveats: Most subjects' HLA-A and HLA-B alleles were reportedly predicted from TCR beta sequences.

The receptor comes from a woman aged 25 to 45 in good health and CMV-seropositive. Sequencing was done on a sample of PBMCs. J is TRBJ2-5 and V is TRBV5-1; the D gene is possibly TRBD2 (6 bases). The DNA for the CDR3 is TGCGCCACCTCTACACACGGGGGGACCCAGTACTTC. It translates to CATSTHGGTQYF.